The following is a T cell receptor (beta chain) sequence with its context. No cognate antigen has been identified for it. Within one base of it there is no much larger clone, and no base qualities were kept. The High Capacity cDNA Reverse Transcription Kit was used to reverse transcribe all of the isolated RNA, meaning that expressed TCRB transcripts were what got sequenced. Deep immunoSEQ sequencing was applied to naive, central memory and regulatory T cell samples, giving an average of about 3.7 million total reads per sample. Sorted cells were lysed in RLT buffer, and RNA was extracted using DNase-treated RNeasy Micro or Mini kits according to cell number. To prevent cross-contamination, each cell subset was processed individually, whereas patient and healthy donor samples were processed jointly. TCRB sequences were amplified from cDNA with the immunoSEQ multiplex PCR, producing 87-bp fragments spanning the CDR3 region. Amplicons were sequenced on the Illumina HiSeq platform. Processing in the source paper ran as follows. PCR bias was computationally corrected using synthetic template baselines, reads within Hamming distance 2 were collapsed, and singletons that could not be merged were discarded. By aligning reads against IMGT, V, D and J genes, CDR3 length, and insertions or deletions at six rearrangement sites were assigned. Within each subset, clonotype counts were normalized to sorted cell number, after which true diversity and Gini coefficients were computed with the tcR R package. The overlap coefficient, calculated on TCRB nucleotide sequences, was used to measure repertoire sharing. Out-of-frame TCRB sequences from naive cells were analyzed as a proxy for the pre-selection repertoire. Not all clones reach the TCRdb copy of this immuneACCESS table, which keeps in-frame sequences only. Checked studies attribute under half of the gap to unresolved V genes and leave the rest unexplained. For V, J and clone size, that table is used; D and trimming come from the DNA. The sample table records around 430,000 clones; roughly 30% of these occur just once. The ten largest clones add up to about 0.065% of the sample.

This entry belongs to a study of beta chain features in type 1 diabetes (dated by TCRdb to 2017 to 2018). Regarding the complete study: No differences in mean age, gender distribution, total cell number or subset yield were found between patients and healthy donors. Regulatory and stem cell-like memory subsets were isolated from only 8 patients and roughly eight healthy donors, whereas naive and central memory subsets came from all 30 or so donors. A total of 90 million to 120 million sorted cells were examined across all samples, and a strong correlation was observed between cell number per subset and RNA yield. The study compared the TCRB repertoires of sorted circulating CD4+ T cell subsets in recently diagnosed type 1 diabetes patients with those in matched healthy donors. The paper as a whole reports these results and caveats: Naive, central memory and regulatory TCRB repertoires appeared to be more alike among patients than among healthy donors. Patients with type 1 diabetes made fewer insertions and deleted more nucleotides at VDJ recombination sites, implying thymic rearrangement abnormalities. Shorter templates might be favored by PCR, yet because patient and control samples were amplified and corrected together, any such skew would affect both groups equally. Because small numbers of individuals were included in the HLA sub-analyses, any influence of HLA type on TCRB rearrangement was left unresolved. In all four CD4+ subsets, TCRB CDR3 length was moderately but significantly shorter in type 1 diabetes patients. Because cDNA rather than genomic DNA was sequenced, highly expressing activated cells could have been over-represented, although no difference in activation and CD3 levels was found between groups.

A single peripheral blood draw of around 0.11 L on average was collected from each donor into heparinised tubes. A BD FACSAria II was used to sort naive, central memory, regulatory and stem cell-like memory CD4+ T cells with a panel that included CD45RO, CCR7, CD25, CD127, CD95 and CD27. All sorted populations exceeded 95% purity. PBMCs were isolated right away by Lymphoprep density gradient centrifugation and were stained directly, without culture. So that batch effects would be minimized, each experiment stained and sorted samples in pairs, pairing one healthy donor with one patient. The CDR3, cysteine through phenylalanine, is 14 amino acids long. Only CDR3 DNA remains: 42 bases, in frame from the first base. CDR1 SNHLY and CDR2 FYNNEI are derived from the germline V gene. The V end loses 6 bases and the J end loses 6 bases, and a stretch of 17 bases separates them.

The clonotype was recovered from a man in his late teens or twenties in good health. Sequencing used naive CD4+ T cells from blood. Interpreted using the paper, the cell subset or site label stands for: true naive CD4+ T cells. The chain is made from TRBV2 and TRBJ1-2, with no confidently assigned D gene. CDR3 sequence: CASRKDSGRDGYTF. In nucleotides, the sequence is TGTGCCAGCAGAAAAGATTCCGGGCGGGATGGCTACACCTTC.